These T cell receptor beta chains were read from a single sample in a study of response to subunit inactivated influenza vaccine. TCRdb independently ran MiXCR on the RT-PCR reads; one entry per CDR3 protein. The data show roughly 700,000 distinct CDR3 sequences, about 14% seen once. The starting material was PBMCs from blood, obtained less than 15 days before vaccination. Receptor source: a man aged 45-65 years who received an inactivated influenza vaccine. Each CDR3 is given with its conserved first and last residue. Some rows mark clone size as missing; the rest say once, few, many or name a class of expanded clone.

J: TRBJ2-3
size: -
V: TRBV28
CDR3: CASSLGTSGYESTDTQYF

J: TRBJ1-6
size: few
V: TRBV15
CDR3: CATSRRQMNSPLHF

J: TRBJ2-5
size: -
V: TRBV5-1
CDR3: CASSRRQYQETQYF

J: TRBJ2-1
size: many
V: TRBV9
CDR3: CASSERISGQISYNEQFF

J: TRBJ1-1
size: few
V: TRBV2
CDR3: CASSESAVGRTEAFF

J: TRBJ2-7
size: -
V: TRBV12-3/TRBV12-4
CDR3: CASSLAPASSYEQYF

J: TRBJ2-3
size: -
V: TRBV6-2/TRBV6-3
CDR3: CASRALRVGTDTQYF

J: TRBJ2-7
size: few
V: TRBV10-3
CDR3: CAISESGAYEQYF

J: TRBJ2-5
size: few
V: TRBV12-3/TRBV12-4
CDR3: CASSPQARDRGETQYF

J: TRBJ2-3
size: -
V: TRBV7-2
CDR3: CASSFGTSGLSTDTQYF

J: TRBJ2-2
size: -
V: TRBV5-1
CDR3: CASSSRTGGTIGELFF

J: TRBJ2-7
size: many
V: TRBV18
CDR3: CASSMGHTLEQYF

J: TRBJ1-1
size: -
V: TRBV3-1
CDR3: CASSQRGTEPEAFF

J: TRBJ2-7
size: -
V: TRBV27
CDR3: CASSLTWTGAAYEQYF

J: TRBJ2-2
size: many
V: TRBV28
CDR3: CASSQANGELFF

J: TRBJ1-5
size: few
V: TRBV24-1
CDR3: CATSDSWGSNQPQHF

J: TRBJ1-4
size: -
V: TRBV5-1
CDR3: CASSSGTGFNEKLFF

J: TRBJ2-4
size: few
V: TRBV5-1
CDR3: CASSSTSQGNIQYF

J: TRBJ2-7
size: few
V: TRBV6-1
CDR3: CASSEAGNYEQYF

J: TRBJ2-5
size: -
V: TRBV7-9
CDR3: CASSVISLRGQETQYF

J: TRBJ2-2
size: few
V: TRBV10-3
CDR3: CAINGDRFTGELFF

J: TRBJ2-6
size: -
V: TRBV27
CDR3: CASSSPGQISGANVLTF

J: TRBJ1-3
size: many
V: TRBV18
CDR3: CASSPPGNTIYF

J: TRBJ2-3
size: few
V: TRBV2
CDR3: CASERGVSTDTQYF

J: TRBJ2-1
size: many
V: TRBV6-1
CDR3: CASLERVRGNEQFF

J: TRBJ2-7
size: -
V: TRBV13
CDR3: CASSLGPTSGYEQYF

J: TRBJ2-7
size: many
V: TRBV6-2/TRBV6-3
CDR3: CASSYSNLGRGYRAQLDEQYF

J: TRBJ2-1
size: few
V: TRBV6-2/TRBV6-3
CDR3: CASNTFLTGEQFF

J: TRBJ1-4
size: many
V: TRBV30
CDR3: CAWSVRVREKLFF

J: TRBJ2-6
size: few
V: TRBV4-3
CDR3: CASSPHGLISGANVLTF

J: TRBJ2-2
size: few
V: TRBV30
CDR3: CAGPGHLTGELFF

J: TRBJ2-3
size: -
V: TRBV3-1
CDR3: CASSLKAADTQYF

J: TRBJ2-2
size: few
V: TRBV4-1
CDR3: CASSQALFSGELFF

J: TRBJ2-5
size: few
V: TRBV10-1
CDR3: CASSDGLTGQETQYF

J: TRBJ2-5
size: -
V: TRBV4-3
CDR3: CASSQNLAGGTRIETQYF

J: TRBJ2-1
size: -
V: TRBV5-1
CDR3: CASSLKTGGNNEQFF

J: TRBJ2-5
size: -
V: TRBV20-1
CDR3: CSARPTGTEMYQETQYF

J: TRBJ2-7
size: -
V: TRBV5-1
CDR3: CASSLGHRGTAYEQYF

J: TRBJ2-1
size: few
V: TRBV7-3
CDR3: CASSLSGGRATNEQFF

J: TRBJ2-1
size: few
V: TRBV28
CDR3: CASSVSQGAYNEQFF

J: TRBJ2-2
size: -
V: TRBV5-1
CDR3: CASSLERGKGTGELFF

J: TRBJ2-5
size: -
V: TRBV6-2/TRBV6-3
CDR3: CASRSLGLHVETQYF

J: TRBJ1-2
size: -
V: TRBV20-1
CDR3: CSARQPRASYGYTF